A selection of T cell receptor beta chains follows, all from one sample in a study of regulatory T cells in long-lasting Graves disease. MiXCR, applied by TCRdb to the multiplex PCR reads, yields one record per CDR3 protein. The sample holds a few hundred thousand distinct CDR3 sequences, around 22% seen once. Here the sequenced sample was peripheral blood mononuclear cells (PBMCs), taken when the disease was refractory, from a patient treated with antithyroid drugs. All receptors derive from a female donor with Graves disease. Each CDR3 is given with its conserved first and last residue. Each record gives: J gene, CDR3 length, clone size, D gene, V gene, CDR3 DNA, CDR3 protein. The D gene is left open where the match is weak. Clone size, where shown, is once, few, many, or a class for clones that have expanded.

J gene: TRBJ1-1; CDR3 length: 13; clone size: few; D gene: .; V gene: TRBV12-3/TRBV12-4; CDR3 DNA: TGTGCCAGCAGTGACGGAGCCGGGACTGAAGCTTTCTTT; CDR3 protein: CASSDGAGTEAFF
J gene: TRBJ2-7; CDR3 length: 15; clone size: .; D gene: .; V gene: TRBV5-4; CDR3 DNA: TGTGCCAGCAGCTTGGATAACAGGGCTTACTACGAGCAGTACTTC; CDR3 protein: CASSLDNRAYYEQYF
J gene: TRBJ1-4; CDR3 length: 15; clone size: .; D gene: TRBD1; V gene: TRBV18; CDR3 DNA: TGTGCCAGCTCGCTTGACCGGGACAGGGACGAAAAACTGTTTTTT; CDR3 protein: CASSLDRDRDEKLFF
J gene: TRBJ1-2; CDR3 length: 11; clone size: many; D gene: .; V gene: TRBV12-3/TRBV12-4; CDR3 DNA: TGTGCCAGTAGAGACAGCTATGGCTACACCTTC; CDR3 protein: CASRDSYGYTF
J gene: TRBJ2-7; CDR3 length: 15; clone size: .; D gene: .; V gene: TRBV4-1; CDR3 DNA: TGCGCCAGCAGCCAAGGAGTACCCATAGCCTACGAGCAGTACTTC; CDR3 protein: CASSQGVPIAYEQYF
J gene: TRBJ2-5; CDR3 length: 14; clone size: few; D gene: .; V gene: TRBV20-1; CDR3 DNA: TGCAGTGCTAGAGAAATTAGCGACCAAGAGACCCAGTACTTC; CDR3 protein: CSAREISDQETQYF
J gene: TRBJ1-1; CDR3 length: 14; clone size: many; D gene: TRBD1; V gene: TRBV11-1; CDR3 DNA: TGTGCCAGCAGCGTTAAACAGGGGAGCGCTGAAGCTTTCTTT; CDR3 protein: CASSVKQGSAEAFF
J gene: TRBJ2-2; CDR3 length: 15; clone size: .; D gene: .; V gene: TRBV14; CDR3 DNA: TGTGCCAGCAGCACAGGACAGAGGAACACCGGGGAGCTGTTTTTT; CDR3 protein: CASSTGQRNTGELFF
J gene: TRBJ2-5; CDR3 length: 15; clone size: .; D gene: TRBD1; V gene: TRBV10-3; CDR3 DNA: TGTGCCATCAAGACTACAGACAGGGGTTCAGAGACCCAGTACTTC; CDR3 protein: CAIKTTDRGSETQYF
J gene: TRBJ2-7; CDR3 length: 14; clone size: few; D gene: .; V gene: TRBV7-9; CDR3 DNA: TGTGCCAGCAGCTTGCCAGGGAACTCCCACGAGCAGTACTTC; CDR3 protein: CASSLPGNSHEQYF
J gene: TRBJ1-1; CDR3 length: 13; clone size: .; D gene: .; V gene: TRBV19; CDR3 DNA: TGTGCCAGTAGTACGACAGCGAACACTGAAGCTTTCTTT; CDR3 protein: CASSTTANTEAFF
J gene: TRBJ1-5; CDR3 length: 16; clone size: .; D gene: TRBD1; V gene: TRBV19; CDR3 DNA: TGTGCCAGTAGTACCATCGGACAGGGGCTGGGTCAGCCCCAGCATTTT; CDR3 protein: CASSTIGQGLGQPQHF
J gene: TRBJ1-5; CDR3 length: 16; clone size: .; D gene: .; V gene: TRBV6-2/TRBV6-3; CDR3 DNA: TGTGCCAGCAGTTACTCTGCGGGGTATAGCAATCAGCCCCAGCATTTT; CDR3 protein: CASSYSAGYSNQPQHF
J gene: TRBJ2-5; CDR3 length: 14; clone size: few; D gene: .; V gene: TRBV30; CDR3 DNA: TGTGCCTGGAGTGCGAGAGACCTGGGAGAGACCCAGTACTTC; CDR3 protein: CAWSARDLGETQYF
J gene: TRBJ2-7; CDR3 length: 15; clone size: many; D gene: TRBD2; V gene: TRBV28; CDR3 DNA: TGTGCCAGCAGCTGGCCGACTAGCGGGAGCCACGAGCAGTACTTC; CDR3 protein: CASSWPTSGSHEQYF
J gene: TRBJ1-2; CDR3 length: 14; clone size: .; D gene: .; V gene: TRBV6-5; CDR3 DNA: TGTGCCAGCAGTTCTTCCGCGGGCACGGGGAGATACACCTTC; CDR3 protein: CASSSSAGTGRYTF
J gene: TRBJ1-1; CDR3 length: 15; clone size: many; D gene: .; V gene: TRBV7-3; CDR3 DNA: TGTGCCAGCAGCTTAACGTCAGGGTCGGAAACTGAAGCTTTCTTT; CDR3 protein: CASSLTSGSETEAFF
J gene: TRBJ1-2; CDR3 length: 14; clone size: .; D gene: TRBD1; V gene: TRBV12-5; CDR3 DNA: TGTGCTAGTGACCCCTGGACAGGCCCCTATGGCTACACCTTC; CDR3 protein: CASDPWTGPYGYTF
J gene: TRBJ1-6; CDR3 length: 20; clone size: .; D gene: TRBD1; V gene: TRBV7-8; CDR3 DNA: TGTGCCAGCAGCTTAGAGCGCCAGGGGGACACACCACACTATAATTCACCCCTCCACTTT; CDR3 protein: CASSLERQGDTPHYNSPLHF
J gene: TRBJ1-2; CDR3 length: 12; clone size: .; D gene: .; V gene: TRBV24-1; CDR3 DNA: TGTGCCACCAGTCTAGGGGGCTATGGCTACACCTTC; CDR3 protein: CATSLGGYGYTF
J gene: TRBJ1-5; CDR3 length: 16; clone size: many; D gene: .; V gene: TRBV7-2; CDR3 DNA: TGTGCCAGCAGTGCCCCAGGCAGCGGGGGCAATCAGCCCCAGCATTTT; CDR3 protein: CASSAPGSGGNQPQHF
J gene: TRBJ2-3; CDR3 length: 14; clone size: .; D gene: .; V gene: TRBV24-1; CDR3 DNA: TGTGCCACCAGTGAGACTAGGGGCACAGATACGCAGTATTTT; CDR3 protein: CATSETRGTDTQYF
J gene: TRBJ2-1; CDR3 length: 17; clone size: .; D gene: TRBD2; V gene: TRBV7-2; CDR3 DNA: TGTGCCAGCAGCTTATCCCTTACTAGCGGGGGGCGGAATGAGCAGTTCTTC; CDR3 protein: CASSLSLTSGGRNEQFF
J gene: TRBJ2-5; CDR3 length: 17; clone size: few; D gene: .; V gene: TRBV11-2; CDR3 DNA: TGTGCCAGCAGCCAAGAAGGGGGGACTAATCATCAAGAGACCCAGTACTTC; CDR3 protein: CASSQEGGTNHQETQYF
J gene: TRBJ1-2; CDR3 length: 11; clone size: many; D gene: .; V gene: TRBV10-3; CDR3 DNA: TGTGCCATAAAGGAGCATCATGGCTACACCTTC; CDR3 protein: CAIKEHHGYTF
J gene: TRBJ2-7; CDR3 length: 15; clone size: .; D gene: TRBD2; V gene: TRBV20-1; CDR3 DNA: TGCAGTGCTCCGCAAGGTCTAGCGGGGTCCTACGAGCAGTACTTC; CDR3 protein: CSAPQGLAGSYEQYF
J gene: TRBJ2-7; CDR3 length: 15; clone size: many; D gene: .; V gene: TRBV28; CDR3 DNA: TGTGCCAGCAGTTTATTGGGGGACTCGTCCTACGAGCAGTACTTC; CDR3 protein: CASSLLGDSSYEQYF
J gene: TRBJ2-5; CDR3 length: 13; clone size: .; D gene: .; V gene: TRBV4-1; CDR3 DNA: TGCGCCAGCAGCCAAACCTTAGGGGAGACCCAGTACTTC; CDR3 protein: CASSQTLGETQYF
J gene: TRBJ2-2; CDR3 length: 17; clone size: .; D gene: .; V gene: TRBV5-1; CDR3 DNA: TGCGCCAGCAGCTTGGGGCGAGGGACACCAAGGGGCGGGGAGCTGTTTTTT; CDR3 protein: CASSLGRGTPRGGELFF
J gene: TRBJ1-5; CDR3 length: 16; clone size: many; D gene: TRBD1; V gene: TRBV6-1; CDR3 DNA: TGTGCCAGCAGTCCGACCGGGACAGGGTACAATCAGCCCCAGCATTTT; CDR3 protein: CASSPTGTGYNQPQHF
J gene: TRBJ2-1; CDR3 length: 14; clone size: few; D gene: TRBD2; V gene: TRBV11-2; CDR3 DNA: TGTGCCAGCAGCTTAGACTTACGGGGGGATGAGCAGTTCTTC; CDR3 protein: CASSLDLRGDEQFF
J gene: TRBJ2-5; CDR3 length: 17; clone size: many; D gene: TRBD2; V gene: TRBV20-1; CDR3 DNA: TGCAGGATGTGCCTCGAAGCGGTGCGGGAGGGCCGCGAGACCCAGTACTTC; CDR3 protein: CRMCLEAVREGRETQYF
J gene: TRBJ2-7; CDR3 length: 13; clone size: .; D gene: .; V gene: TRBV6-5; CDR3 DNA: TGTGCCAGCAGTTATGAGAAGAACTACGAGCAGTACTTC; CDR3 protein: CASSYEKNYEQYF
J gene: TRBJ2-2; CDR3 length: 13; clone size: .; D gene: .; V gene: TRBV9; CDR3 DNA: TGTGCCAGCAGCGTAGTGGTGGCCGGGGAGCTGTTTTTT; CDR3 protein: CASSVVVAGELFF
J gene: TRBJ1-4; CDR3 length: 16; clone size: many; D gene: .; V gene: TRBV6-2/TRBV6-3; CDR3 DNA: TGTGCCAGCAGTGAAGTTAGGAGTACAACTAATGAAAAACTGTTTTTT; CDR3 protein: CASSEVRSTTNEKLFF
J gene: TRBJ2-4; CDR3 length: 17; clone size: many; D gene: TRBD2; V gene: TRBV5-1; CDR3 DNA: TGCGCCAGCAGCTTGGCCGGGACTAGCGGAGGGGCGGACATTCAGTACTTC; CDR3 protein: CASSLAGTSGGADIQYF
J gene: TRBJ1-3; CDR3 length: 17; clone size: .; D gene: .; V gene: TRBV30; CDR3 DNA: TGTGCCTGGAGAGCCGCCCGGGAATGGGACTCTGGAAACACCATATATTTT; CDR3 protein: CAWRAAREWDSGNTIYF
J gene: TRBJ1-2; CDR3 length: 15; clone size: .; D gene: TRBD1; V gene: TRBV6-2/TRBV6-3; CDR3 DNA: TGTGCCAGCAGTCGACGGACAGGGGAAAACTATGGCTACACCTTC; CDR3 protein: CASSRRTGENYGYTF
J gene: TRBJ2-7; CDR3 length: 16; clone size: few; D gene: .; V gene: TRBV27; CDR3 DNA: TGTGCCAGCAGTTTATCCGTCGGAGGGATCACTTACGAGCAGTACTTC; CDR3 protein: CASSLSVGGITYEQYF
J gene: TRBJ2-2; CDR3 length: 15; clone size: many; D gene: .; V gene: TRBV24-1; CDR3 DNA: TGTGCCACCCAGCCCGGGGGAGCGACAACCGGGGAGCTGTTTTTT; CDR3 protein: CATQPGGATTGELFF
J gene: TRBJ2-7; CDR3 length: 13; clone size: .; D gene: .; V gene: TRBV3-1; CDR3 DNA: TGTGCCAGCAGCCTCCACACCTCCTACGAGCAGTACTTC; CDR3 protein: CASSLHTSYEQYF
J gene: TRBJ2-1; CDR3 length: 14; clone size: .; D gene: .; V gene: TRBV7-2; CDR3 DNA: TGTGCCAGCAGGTCGATTGTTTCCTACAATGAGCAGTTCTTC; CDR3 protein: CASRSIVSYNEQFF
J gene: TRBJ1-5; CDR3 length: 14; clone size: few; D gene: TRBD1; V gene: TRBV12-3/TRBV12-4; CDR3 DNA: TGTGCCAGCAGTTTCACAGGGGGCGGACAGCCCCAGCATTTT; CDR3 protein: CASSFTGGGQPQHF
J gene: TRBJ1-2; CDR3 length: 13; clone size: .; D gene: .; V gene: TRBV6-1; CDR3 DNA: TGTGCCAGCAGTGAGGGGACCGCTATAGGCTACACCTTC; CDR3 protein: CASSEGTAIGYTF
J gene: TRBJ1-1; CDR3 length: 12; clone size: many; D gene: .; V gene: TRBV11-2; CDR3 DNA: TGTGCCAGCAGCTGGGGGCAGGGTGAAGCTTTCTTT; CDR3 protein: CASSWGQGEAFF
J gene: TRBJ2-7; CDR3 length: 17; clone size: few; D gene: .; V gene: TRBV5-5; CDR3 DNA: TGTGCCAGCAGCTTGGCATGGGCAGCTCGAGATCTTTACGAGCAGTACTTC; CDR3 protein: CASSLAWAARDLYEQYF
J gene: TRBJ2-5; CDR3 length: 15; clone size: .; D gene: .; V gene: TRBV7-6; CDR3 DNA: TGTGCCAGCAGCCGATCTGAAGGGAGTTGGGAGACCCAGTACTTC; CDR3 protein: CASSRSEGSWETQYF
J gene: TRBJ1-1; CDR3 length: 12; clone size: .; D gene: .; V gene: TRBV6-1; CDR3 DNA: TGTGCCAGCAGGCGAAGCCACGAAGAAGCTTTCTTT; CDR3 protein: CASRRSHEEAFF
J gene: TRBJ2-6; CDR3 length: 16; clone size: few; D gene: .; V gene: TRBV6-1; CDR3 DNA: TGTGCCAGCAGTGAGTTTGGGGGGCTTGGGGCCAACGTCCTGACTTTC; CDR3 protein: CASSEFGGLGANVLTF
J gene: TRBJ2-5; CDR3 length: 13; clone size: few; D gene: .; V gene: TRBV4-2; CDR3 DNA: TGTGCCAGCAGCCAAGTGGGAGTGGAGACCCAGTACTTC; CDR3 protein: CASSQVGVETQYF
J gene: TRBJ2-5; CDR3 length: 15; clone size: many; D gene: TRBD2; V gene: TRBV28; CDR3 DNA: TGTGCCAGCAGCCGAAGGACTAGCGGGACGGAGACCCAGTACTTC; CDR3 protein: CASSRRTSGTETQYF
J gene: TRBJ1-1; CDR3 length: 13; clone size: .; D gene: .; V gene: TRBV10-1; CDR3 DNA: TGCGCCAGCAGTGGGACCGCTGAGAGTGAAGCTTTCTTT; CDR3 protein: CASSGTAESEAFF
J gene: TRBJ2-3; CDR3 length: 15; clone size: .; D gene: .; V gene: TRBV5-1; CDR3 DNA: TGCGCCAGCAGCCCCGGACTCCCGGGGGCAGATACGCAGTATTTT; CDR3 protein: CASSPGLPGADTQYF
J gene: TRBJ1-2; CDR3 length: 16; clone size: .; D gene: TRBD1; V gene: TRBV9; CDR3 DNA: TGTGCCAGCAGCGCGACCCTCATTAGGGACAGGGATGGCTACACCTTC; CDR3 protein: CASSATLIRDRDGYTF
J gene: TRBJ1-5; CDR3 length: 14; clone size: .; D gene: .; V gene: TRBV27; CDR3 DNA: TGTGCCAGCAGTTACCCTAGCCGTGATCAGCCCCAGCATTTT; CDR3 protein: CASSYPSRDQPQHF
J gene: TRBJ2-7; CDR3 length: 13; clone size: few; D gene: .; V gene: TRBV5-5; CDR3 DNA: TGTGCCAGCAGCCGGGTGGAGCGATACGAGCAGTACTTC; CDR3 protein: CASSRVERYEQYF
J gene: TRBJ2-7; CDR3 length: 13; clone size: few; D gene: .; V gene: TRBV3-1; CDR3 DNA: TGTGCCAGCAGCCCCGGGGACTCCTACGAGCAGTACTTC; CDR3 protein: CASSPGDSYEQYF
J gene: TRBJ2-5; CDR3 length: 16; clone size: .; D gene: TRBD2; V gene: TRBV4-1; CDR3 DNA: TGCGCCAGCAGCCAGGGTACTAGCGGGGGGGGGGAGACCCAGTACTTC; CDR3 protein: CASSQGTSGGGETQYF
J gene: TRBJ1-1; CDR3 length: 12; clone size: many; D gene: .; V gene: TRBV7-2; CDR3 DNA: TGTGCCAGCAGCCTCAGTCGGGTAGAAGCTTTCTTT; CDR3 protein: CASSLSRVEAFF